The clone carrying this TCR beta chain was seen repeatedly, ten times or more. No antigen is known for it. The data originate from a study of T cell repertoires in cytomegalovirus infection. Broader study findings: There were HLA-C-restricted CMV-specific TCR beta clonotypes dominating the ex vivo response.

MiXCR, applied by TCRdb to the reads, yields one record per CDR3 protein. The sample carries just under 300,000 distinct CDR3 sequences, approximately 8.9% recorded once. This CDR3 region has 15 residues. In germline, CDR1 is SGHVS, CDR2 FNYEAQ. V dropped 5 bases and J dropped 9; count of bases not matched to a gene: 8. The chain carries TRBV7-6 and TRBJ1-6, with TRBD1 matching 9 bases. Sequencing used PBMCs. The sequence came from a human donor in good health (CMV status not recorded). Some clones in this sample may be carry-over from other donors' samples. DNA of the CDR3: TGTGCCAGCAGCCGCCGGGACAGGGAAATTTCACCCCTCCACTTT. As protein: CASSRRDREISPLHF.